The 21 T cell receptor beta chains reported below all come from one sample, sequenced in a study of T-cell reconstitution after alpha-beta-depleted transplantation in children. During its preparation, the TCRbeta library received unique molecular identifiers. TCRdb reprocessed the PCR reads with MiXCR, giving one entry per CDR3 protein. The repertoire holds about 110,000 distinct CDR3 sequences, with under 13% as singletons. Source: PBMCs from the stem cell graft donor, taken from the stem cell graft. Receptors were obtained from a human donor who donated a stem cell graft to a child with acute lymphoblastic leukemia.

This clonotype occurred many times. The rearrangement links TRBV18 to TRBJ1-2; possibly TRBD1 for D (6 bases). Per germline, CDR1 KGHSH and CDR2 LQKENI. The CDR3 is 13 amino acids. V was pared by 2 bases and J by 3 bases, with 7 bases between. CDR3: CASSPGGYYGYTF. In DNA, the CDR3 is TGTGCCAGCTCACCAGGGGGCTACTATGGCTACACCTTC.

This clonotype has at least ten counts. The chain links TRBV11-3 to TRBJ2-3, with 7 bases matching TRBD1. CDR1 and CDR2 (germline): SGHNT, YENEEA. The length of the CDR3 is 13 residues. Losses at the gene ends were 3 bases for V and 7 bases for J; bases not matched to a gene: 4. CDR3 in DNA: TGTGCCAGCAGCTTGGGACAGTTCTATACGCAGTATTTT. Translated: CASSLGQFYTQYF. Filled out from reference TRBV11-3 and TRBJ2-3, the complete variable domain reads EAGVVQSPRYKIIEKKQPVAFWCNPISGHNTLYWYLQNLGQGPELLIRYENEEAVDDSQLPKDRFSAERLKGVDSTLKIQPAELGDSAVYLCASSLGQFYTQYFGPGTRLTVL.

This clonotype was detected only a few times. It may be a read error: a sequence one base away is much more abundant. The chain links TRBV7-2 to TRBJ2-7, with 9 bases aligning to TRBD1. Germline CDR1 SGHTA, CDR2 FQGNSA. The CDR3 consists of 14 residues. The DNA for the CDR3 is TGTGCCAGCAGCTTCCGAGGACAGGGGAACGAGCAGTGCTTC. Protein: CASSFRGQGNEQCF.

Many counts were recorded for this clonotype. The rearrangement uses TRBV7-3 and TRBJ1-1; the D gene is possibly TRBD1 (6 bases). The length of the CDR3 is 17 residues. Germline-derived CDR1 and CDR2 are SGHTA and FQGTGA. The germline V and J ends were trimmed by 0 bases and 11 bases, with 25 bases remaining between them. DNA of the CDR3: TGTGCCAGCAGCTTAACTGGGACGGCAGGGGATCAGTATCAGGCTTTCTTT. This encodes CASSLTGTAGDQYQAFF.

This clonotype was counted ten times or more. The chain recombines TRBV27 with TRBJ1-5; 8 bases map to TRBD1. The germline gives CDR1 MNHEY, CDR2 SMNVEV (reference sequence). This CDR3 comprises 14 residues. The trim removed 6 bases at V and 2 bases at J, leaving 3 bases unmatched. The CDR3 DNA follows: TGTGCCAGCAGGACAGGGGAGGGCAATCAGCCCCAGCATTTT. The encoded protein is CASRTGEGNQPQHF.

This clonotype was detected many times. The rearrangement links TRBV7-2 to TRBJ2-6; 8 bases fit TRBD1. The V segment lost 5 bases and the J segment 2 bases; nucleotides outside the gene matches: 5. The CDR3 has 16 residues. Germline V CDR1 and CDR2: SGHTA, FQGNSA. Here the CDR3 DNA reads TGTGCCAGCAGCAGCCGGACAGGGACTGGGGCCAACGTCCTGACTTTC. Translation gives CASSSRTGTGANVLTF.

This clonotype has ten or more counts. The chain carries TRBV20-1 and TRBJ2-7; D may be TRBD1 or TRBD2 (6 bases each). The CDR3 consists of 14 residues. V was cut by 5 bases and J by 3 bases, with 17 bases left in between. Germline V gene sequence: CDR1 DFQATT, CDR2 SNEGSKA (reference sequence). In nucleotides, the CDR3 is TGCAGTGCTGGACTAAGAGACAGGCGCTACGAGCAGTACTTC. Residues: CSAGLRDRRYEQYF.

V usage is TRBV4-3 and J usage is TRBJ2-5; TRBD1 agrees at 7 bases. Unmatched junction bases numbered 8, after V lost 0 bases and J lost 4 bases. Germline-derived CDR1 and CDR2 are LGHNA and YSLEER. The CDR3 consists of 16 residues. The CDR3, as DNA: TGCGCCAGCAGCCAAGATGAGGGGGCTGTAGGAGAGACCCAGTACTTC. It codes for CASSQDEGAVGETQYF.

At least ten counts were recorded for this clonotype. The rearrangement joins TRBV20-1 to TRBJ1-1; D uncertain. V lost 1 base and J 0 bases, leaving 9 bases between the germline ends. The length of the CDR3 is 14 residues. Germline V CDR1 and CDR2: DFQATT, SNEGSKA (reference sequence). CDR3 sequence reads: CSARVDRMNTEAFF. The CDR3 DNA reads as TGCAGTGCTAGAGTGGACCGAATGAACACTGAAGCTTTCTTT.

This clonotype was counted at least ten times. The J gene is TRBJ2-3, the V gene TRBV7-2; no clear D gene. The CDR3 loop spans 10 amino acids. Trimming took 10 bases from V and 2 from J, leaving 4 bases between them. CDR1 and CDR2 (germline): SGHTA, FQGNSA. CDR3 region: CATYTDTQYF. CDR3 DNA sequence: TGTGCCACATACACAGATACGCAGTATTTT.

Many counts were recorded for this clonotype. V gene TRBV27 combines with J gene TRBJ1-2, with 7 bases that match TRBD1. Germline assignment: CDR1 MNHEY and CDR2 SMNVEV (reference sequence). This CDR3 has 18 residues. Unmatched junction bases numbered 17, after V lost 4 bases and J lost 3 bases. CDR3 bases: TGTGCCAGCAGTTCTAACTTCGGACAGGCGAATGCTCACTATGGCTACACCTTC. Residues: CASSSNFGQANAHYGYTF.

This clonotype was found many times. CDR3 nucleotide sequence: TGTGCCAGCTCAACACGGGTGACGGAGGAGACCCAGTACTTC. Translating gives CASSTRVTEETQYF. This sequence joins TRBV18 and TRBJ2-5; D unclear. Trimming took 5 bases from V and 5 from J, leaving 15 bases between them. Germline V gene data show CDR1 as KGHSH and CDR2 as LQKENI. The CDR3 runs to 14 residues.

This clonotype has ten or more counts. The chain joins TRBV12-3 or TRBV12-4 to TRBJ2-1; maybe TRBD2 (6 bases). V was shortened by 2 bases and J by 1 base, with 12 bases between the two germline ends. This CDR3 comprises 16 residues. CDR3 sequence reads: CASSLYQGGSYNEQFF. The CDR3 region has the DNA TGTGCCAGCAGTTTATATCAGGGAGGTTCCTACAATGAGCAGTTCTTC.

This clonotype was counted ten times or more. The chain couples TRBV5-1 to TRBJ1-1; a weak D match, TRBD1 (5 bases). CDR3 length: 14 amino acids. From germline, CDR1 is SGHRS and CDR2 YFSETQ. The V gene lost 2 bases and the J gene lost 3 bases, with 11 bases spanning the gap. CDR3 DNA: TGCGCCAGCAGCTTAGGAGACAGAGACACTGAAGCTTTCTTT. It encodes CASSLGDRDTEAFF.

In this sample, this clonotype turned up many times. The chain recombines TRBV4-3 with TRBJ2-7; TRBD1 matches at 9 bases. This CDR3 is 15 amino acids long. CDR1 and CDR2 (germline): LGHNA, YSLEER. With V trimmed by 0 bases and J by 8 bases, 8 bases remained unmatched. The CDR3 region has the DNA TGCGCCAGCAGCCAAGATCCCTCGGACAGGGGAAAGCAGTACTTC. Translation gives CASSQDPSDRGKQYF.

This clonotype was picked up many times. This sequence joins TRBV5-6 and TRBJ1-2; TRBD1 matches 7 bases. The ends lost 4 bases at V and 4 bases at J; junction bases unmatched: 4. The germline V gene has CDR1 SGHDT and CDR2 YYEEEE. This CDR3 contains 13 residues. This CDR3 reads CASSGTAIYGYTF. CDR3 sequence (DNA): TGTGCCAGCAGCGGGACAGCTATCTATGGCTACACCTTC.

This clonotype appeared many times. The V and J genes are TRBV20-1 and TRBJ2-7, with 7 bases that match TRBD1. V lost 7 bases, J lost 1 base, and 4 bases stayed unmatched. The V gene's germline CDR1 is DFQATT and CDR2 SNEGSKA (reference sequence). This CDR3 spans 12 amino acids. CDR3 bases: TGCAGTGGTGGCAGGGGGTCCTACGAGCAGTACTTC. This gives the protein CSGGRGSYEQYF.

This clonotype was seen once. This sequence may be a read error, since a much larger clone differs from it by one base. The chain couples TRBV5-1 to TRBJ2-7; 8 positions match TRBD1. J gave up 3 bases and V 2 bases, and 16 bases lay outside the gene matches. This CDR3 comprises 18 residues. Looked up from germline, CDR1 is SGHRS and CDR2 is YFSETQ. The CDR3 loop is CASSLGGQGSGGIYEQYF. Here the CDR3 DNA reads TGCGCCAGCAGCTTAGGAGGACAGGGTAGTGGGGGGATCTACGAGCAGTACTTC.

This clonotype was detected many times. This chain's CDR3 is CASSPGGPTYNEQFF. In DNA form, the CDR3 reads TGTGCCAGCAGCCCAGGGGGACCCACCTACAATGAGCAGTTCTTC. The genes are TRBV7-2 and TRBJ2-1; 7 nucleotides align to TRBD1. V was clipped by 5 bases and J by 2 bases; unmatched bases: 6. Germline values: CDR1 SGHTA, CDR2 FQGNSA. This CDR3 has 15 amino acids.

This clonotype appeared many times. This chain joins TRBV7-2 and TRBJ2-2; 10 bases are shared with TRBD2. The CDR3 runs to 15 residues. J was trimmed by 8 bases and V by 2 bases; bases with no gene match: 5. Germline V gives CDR1 SGHTA, CDR2 FQGNSA. CDR3 protein: CASSLSGLAVGELFF. CDR3 coding DNA: TGTGCCAGCAGCTTATCCGGACTAGCGGTAGGGGAGCTGTTTTTT.

This clonotype was counted at least ten times. This chain joins TRBV29-1 and TRBJ1-2; 7 positions agree with TRBD1. CDR3 length: 13 residues. Germline assignment: CDR1 SQVTM and CDR2 ANQGSEA. J was trimmed by 6 bases and V by 2 bases; bases with no gene match: 6. The CDR3 sequence: CSVEWPGGNGYTF. Here the CDR3 DNA reads TGCAGCGTTGAATGGCCAGGGGGTAATGGCTACACCTTC. Together with reference TRBV29-1 and TRBJ1-2, the CDR3 gives the full variable domain: SAVISQKPSRDICQRGTSLTIQCQVDSQVTMMFWYRQQPGQSLTLIATANQGSEATYESGFVIDKFPISRPNLTFSTLTVSNMSPEDSSIYLCSVEWPGGNGYTFGSGTRLTVV.